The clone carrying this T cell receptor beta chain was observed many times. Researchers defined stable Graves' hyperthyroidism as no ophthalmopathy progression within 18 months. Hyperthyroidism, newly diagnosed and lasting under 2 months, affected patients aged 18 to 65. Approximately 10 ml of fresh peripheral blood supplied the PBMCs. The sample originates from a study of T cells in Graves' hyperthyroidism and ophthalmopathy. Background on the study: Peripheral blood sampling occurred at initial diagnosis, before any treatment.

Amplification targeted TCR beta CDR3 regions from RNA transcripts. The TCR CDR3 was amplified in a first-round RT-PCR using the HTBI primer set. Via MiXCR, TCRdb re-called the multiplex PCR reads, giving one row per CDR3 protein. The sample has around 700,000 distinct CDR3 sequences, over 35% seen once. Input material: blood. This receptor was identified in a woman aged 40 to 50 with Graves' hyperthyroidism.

The CDR3 DNA reads as TGCAGTGCCCTACGACAGGGCAATCAGCCCCAGCATTTT. Amino acid sequence: CSALRQGNQPQHF. The chain links TRBV20-1 to TRBJ1-5; a possible D gene is TRBD1 (6 bases). The CDR3 consists of 13 residues. Trimming removed 6 bases from V and 2 bases from J, with 11 bases in between. CDR1 DFQATT and CDR2 SNEGSKA come from the germline V gene (reference sequence).